This TCR beta chain came from a study of human T cells and chemical hapten exposure. The CDR3 length is 12 residues. Trimming shortened V by 2 bases and J by 9 bases, and 8 bases separated the two germline ends. CDR1 and CDR2 from the germline V gene are LGHDT and YNNKEL (reference sequence). Authors' processing steps: Per sample, the median was approximately 96,000 TCRs, with values from about 22,000 to 700,000. Via MiXCR, TCRdb re-called the RACE reads, giving one row per CDR3 protein. The V and J calls were determined by TCRdb, not by the authors. The sample has about 120,000 distinct CDR3 sequences; about 11% are singletons. The time point here: patch test 3, about 24 weeks after DPC sensitization. Treatment: therapeutic diphenylcyclopropenone sensitization with weekly scalp DPC. This clonotype was picked up many times.

The rearrangement uses TRBV3-1 and TRBJ2-1; no clear D gene. The source was whole blood, collected in connection with sensitization to the hapten diphenylcyclopropenone (DPC). This receptor was taken from a woman aged 45-65 years with alopecia areata. Some clones in this sample may be carry-over from other donors' samples. The CDR3 DNA sequence: TGTGCCAGCAGCCAAAGTAGCACTGAGCAGTTCTTC. It yields the protein CASSQSSTEQFF.